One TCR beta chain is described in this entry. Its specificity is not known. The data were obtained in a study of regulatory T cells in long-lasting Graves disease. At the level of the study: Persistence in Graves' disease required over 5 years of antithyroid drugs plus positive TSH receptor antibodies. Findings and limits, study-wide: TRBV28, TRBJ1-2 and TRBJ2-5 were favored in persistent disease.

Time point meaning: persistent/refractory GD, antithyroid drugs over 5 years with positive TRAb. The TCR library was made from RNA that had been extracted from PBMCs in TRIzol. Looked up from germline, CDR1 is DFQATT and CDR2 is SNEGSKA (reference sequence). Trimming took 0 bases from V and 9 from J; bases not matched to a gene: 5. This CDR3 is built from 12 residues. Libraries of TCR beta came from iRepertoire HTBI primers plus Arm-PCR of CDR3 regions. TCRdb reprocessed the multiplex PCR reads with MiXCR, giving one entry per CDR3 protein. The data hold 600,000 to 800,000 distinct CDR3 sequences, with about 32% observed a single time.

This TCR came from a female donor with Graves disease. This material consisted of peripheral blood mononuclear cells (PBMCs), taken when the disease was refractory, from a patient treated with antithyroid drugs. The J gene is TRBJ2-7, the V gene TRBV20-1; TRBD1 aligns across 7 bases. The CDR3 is CSARDPTGAQYF. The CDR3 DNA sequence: TGCAGTGCTAGAGACCCTACAGGGGCGCAGTACTTC.